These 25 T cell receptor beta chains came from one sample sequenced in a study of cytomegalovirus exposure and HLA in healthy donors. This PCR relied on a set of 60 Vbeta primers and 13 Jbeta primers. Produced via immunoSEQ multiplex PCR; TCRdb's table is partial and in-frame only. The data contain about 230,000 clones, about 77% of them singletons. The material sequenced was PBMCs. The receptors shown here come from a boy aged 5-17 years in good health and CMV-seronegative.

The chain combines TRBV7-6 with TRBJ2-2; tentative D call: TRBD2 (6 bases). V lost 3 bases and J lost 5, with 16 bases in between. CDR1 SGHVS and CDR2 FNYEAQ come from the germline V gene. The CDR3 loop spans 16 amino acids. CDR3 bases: TGTGCCAGCAGCTTGTCGGGCGCGGGGATTACCGGGGAGCTGTTTTTT. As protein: CASSLSGAGITGELFF.

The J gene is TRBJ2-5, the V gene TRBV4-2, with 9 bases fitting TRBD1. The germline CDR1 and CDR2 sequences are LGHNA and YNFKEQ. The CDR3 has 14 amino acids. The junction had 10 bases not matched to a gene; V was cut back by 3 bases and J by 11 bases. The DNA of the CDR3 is TGTGCCAGCAGCCACCCGGACAGGGGTTCGGTGCAGTACTTC. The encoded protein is CASSHPDRGSVQYF.

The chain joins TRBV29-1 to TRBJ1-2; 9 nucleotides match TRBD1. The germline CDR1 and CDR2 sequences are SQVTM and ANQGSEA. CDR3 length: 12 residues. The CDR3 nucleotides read TGCAGAGTGGACAGGGGCTCCTATGGCTACACCTTC. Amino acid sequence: CRVDRGSYGYTF.

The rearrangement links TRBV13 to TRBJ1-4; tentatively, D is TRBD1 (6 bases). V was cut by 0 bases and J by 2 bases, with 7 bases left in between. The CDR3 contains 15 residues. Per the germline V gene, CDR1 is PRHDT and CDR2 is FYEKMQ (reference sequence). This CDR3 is CASSLGTGTNEKLFF. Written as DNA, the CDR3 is TGTGCCAGCAGCTTAGGCACAGGGACTAATGAAAAACTGTTTTTT.

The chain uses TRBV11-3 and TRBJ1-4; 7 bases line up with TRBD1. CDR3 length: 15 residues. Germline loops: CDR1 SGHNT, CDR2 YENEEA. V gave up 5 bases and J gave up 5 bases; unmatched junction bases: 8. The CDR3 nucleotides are TGTGCCAGCAGCCCCCGTAGACAGGGAAATGAAAAACTGTTTTTT. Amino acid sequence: CASSPRRQGNEKLFF.

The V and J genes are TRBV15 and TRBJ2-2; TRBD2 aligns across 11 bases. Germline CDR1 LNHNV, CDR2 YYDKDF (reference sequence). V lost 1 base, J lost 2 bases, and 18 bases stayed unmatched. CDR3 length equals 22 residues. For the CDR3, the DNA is TGTGCCACCAGCAGAGGTATTTCCCGACTAGCGGGGACCCACTTAAACACCGGGGAGCTGTTTTTT. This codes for CATSRGISRLAGTHLNTGELFF.

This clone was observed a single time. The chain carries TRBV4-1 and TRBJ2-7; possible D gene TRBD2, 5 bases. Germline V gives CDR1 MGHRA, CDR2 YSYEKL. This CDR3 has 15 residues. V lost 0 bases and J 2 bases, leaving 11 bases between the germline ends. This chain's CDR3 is CASSQDPTGTYEQYF. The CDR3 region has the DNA TGCGCCAGCAGCCAAGATCCTACGGGAACCTACGAGCAGTACTTC.

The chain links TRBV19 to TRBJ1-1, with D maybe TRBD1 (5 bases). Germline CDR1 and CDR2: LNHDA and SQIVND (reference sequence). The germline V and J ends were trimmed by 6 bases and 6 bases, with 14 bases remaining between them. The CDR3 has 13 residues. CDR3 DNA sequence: TGTGCCAGTAGGGGCAGGGAAAGGGCTGAAGCTTTCTTT. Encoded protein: CASRGRERAEAFF. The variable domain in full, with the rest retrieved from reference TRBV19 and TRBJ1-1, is DGGITQSPKYLFRKEGQNVTLSCEQNLNHDAMYWYRQDPGQGLRLIYYSQIVNDFQKGDIAEGYSVSREKKESFPLTVTSAQKNPTAFYLCASRGRERAEAFFGQGTRLTVV.

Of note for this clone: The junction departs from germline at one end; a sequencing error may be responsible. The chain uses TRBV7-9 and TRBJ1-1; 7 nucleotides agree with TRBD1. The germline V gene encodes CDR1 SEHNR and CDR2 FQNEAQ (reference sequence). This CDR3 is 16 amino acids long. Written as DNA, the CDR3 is TGTTCCAGCAGCTTAGGGGACAGCATGAGGGACACTGAAGCTTTCTTT. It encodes CSSSLGDSMRDTEAFF.

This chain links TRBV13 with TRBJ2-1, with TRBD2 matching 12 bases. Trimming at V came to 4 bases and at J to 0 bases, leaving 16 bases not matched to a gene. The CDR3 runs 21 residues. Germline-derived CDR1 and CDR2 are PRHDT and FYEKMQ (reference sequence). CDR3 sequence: CASSSHSLTSGSPGSYNEQFF. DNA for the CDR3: TGTGCCAGCAGCTCCCACTCTTTGACTAGCGGGAGTCCTGGCTCCTACAATGAGCAGTTCTTC.

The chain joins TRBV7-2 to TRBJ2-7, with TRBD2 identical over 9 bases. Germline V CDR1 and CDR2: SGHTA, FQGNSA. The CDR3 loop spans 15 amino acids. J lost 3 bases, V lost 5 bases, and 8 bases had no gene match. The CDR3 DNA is TGTGCCAGCAGCATGCTTAGCGGGAGCTTCTACGAGCAGTACTTC. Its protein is CASSMLSGSFYEQYF.

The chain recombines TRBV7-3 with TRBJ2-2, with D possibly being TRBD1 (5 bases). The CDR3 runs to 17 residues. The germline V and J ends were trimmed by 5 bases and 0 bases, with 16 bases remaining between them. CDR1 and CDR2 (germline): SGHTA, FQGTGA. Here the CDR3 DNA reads TGTGCCAGCAGCGTACTCCCCCCGACAGCGAACACCGGGGAGCTGTTTTTT. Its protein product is CASSVLPPTANTGELFF.

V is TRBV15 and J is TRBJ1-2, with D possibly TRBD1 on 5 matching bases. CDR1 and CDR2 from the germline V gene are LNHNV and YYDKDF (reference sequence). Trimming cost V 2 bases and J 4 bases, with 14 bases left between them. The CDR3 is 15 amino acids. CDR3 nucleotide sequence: TGTGCCACCAGCAGACTACTCAGGGCTAGCTATGGCTACACCTTC. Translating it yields CATSRLLRASYGYTF.

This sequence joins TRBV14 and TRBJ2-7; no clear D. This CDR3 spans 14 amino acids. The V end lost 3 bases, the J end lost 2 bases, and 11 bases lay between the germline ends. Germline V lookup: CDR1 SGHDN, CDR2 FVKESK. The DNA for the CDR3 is TGTGCCAGCAGCCAGTTATTGGAGACCTACGAGCAGTACTTC. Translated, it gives CASSQLLETYEQYF. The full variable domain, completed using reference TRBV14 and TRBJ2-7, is EAGVTQFPSHSVIEKGQTVTLRCDPISGHDNLYWYRRVMGKEIKFLLHFVKESKQDESGMPNNRFLAERTGGTYSTLKVQPAELEDSGVYFCASSQLLETYEQYFGPGTRLTVT.

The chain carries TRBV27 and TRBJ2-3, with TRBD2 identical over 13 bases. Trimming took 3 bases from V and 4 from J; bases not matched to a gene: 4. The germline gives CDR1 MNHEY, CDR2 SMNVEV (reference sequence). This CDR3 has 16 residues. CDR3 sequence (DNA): TGTGCCAGCAGTTTCGGACTAGCGGGAGAACCAGATACGCAGTATTTT. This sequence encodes CASSFGLAGEPDTQYF.

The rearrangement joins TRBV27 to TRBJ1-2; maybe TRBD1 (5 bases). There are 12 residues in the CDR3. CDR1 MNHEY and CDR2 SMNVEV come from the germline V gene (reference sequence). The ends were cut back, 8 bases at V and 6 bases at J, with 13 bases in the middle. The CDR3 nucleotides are TGTGCCAGCTCGTCCCTCAGGGATGGCTACACCTTC. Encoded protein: CASSSLRDGYTF.

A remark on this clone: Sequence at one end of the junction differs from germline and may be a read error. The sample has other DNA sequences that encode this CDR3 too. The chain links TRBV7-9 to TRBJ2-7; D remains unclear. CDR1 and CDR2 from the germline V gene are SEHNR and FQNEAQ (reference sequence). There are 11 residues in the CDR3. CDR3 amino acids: CASSPSHEQYF. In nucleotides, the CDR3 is TGTGCCAGCAGCCCCTCCCACGAGCAGTACTTC.

The CDR3 nucleotides are TGTGCCAGCAGTTTATCGATGGGGGGGGTCGATGAGCAGTTCTTC. Encoded protein: CASSLSMGGVDEQFF. The chain recombines TRBV27 with TRBJ2-1, with TRBD2 matching over 7 bases. The germline V gene has CDR1 MNHEY and CDR2 SMNVEV (reference sequence). V shed 0 bases, J shed 8 bases, and the junction held 7 bases outside the gene matches. The CDR3 loop spans 15 amino acids.

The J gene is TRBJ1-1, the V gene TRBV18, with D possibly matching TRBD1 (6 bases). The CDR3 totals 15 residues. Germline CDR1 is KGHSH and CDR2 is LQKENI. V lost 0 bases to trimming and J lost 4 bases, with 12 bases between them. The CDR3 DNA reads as TGTGCCAGCTCACCACCGAGGGGGGGAGGCACTGAAGCTTTCTTT. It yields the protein CASSPPRGGGTEAFF.

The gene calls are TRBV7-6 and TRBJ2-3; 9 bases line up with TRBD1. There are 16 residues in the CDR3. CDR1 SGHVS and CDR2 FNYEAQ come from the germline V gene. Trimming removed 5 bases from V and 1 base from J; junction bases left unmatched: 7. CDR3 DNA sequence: TGTGCCAGCAGCCCTCGGACAGGGGAAGGCACAGATACGCAGTATTTT. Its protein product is CASSPRTGEGTDTQYF.

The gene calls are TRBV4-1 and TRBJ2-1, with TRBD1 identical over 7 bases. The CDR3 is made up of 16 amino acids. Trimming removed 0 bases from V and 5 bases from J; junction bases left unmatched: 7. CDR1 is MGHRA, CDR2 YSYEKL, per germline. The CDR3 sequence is CASSQDQGQSHNEQFF. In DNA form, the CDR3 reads TGCGCCAGCAGCCAAGATCAGGGACAGAGTCACAATGAGCAGTTCTTC.

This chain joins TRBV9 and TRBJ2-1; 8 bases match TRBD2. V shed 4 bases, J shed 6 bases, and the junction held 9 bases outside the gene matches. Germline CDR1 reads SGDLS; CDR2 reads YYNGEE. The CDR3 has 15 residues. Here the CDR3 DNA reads TGTGCCAGCAGCCTGGGCGGTAGCGGGGTCAATGAGCAGTTCTTC. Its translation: CASSLGGSGVNEQFF.

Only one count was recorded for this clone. CDR3 sequence reads: CAWIWAGLNGYTF. DNA for the CDR3: TGTGCCTGGATCTGGGCAGGGCTCAATGGCTACACCTTC. This chain connects TRBV30 to TRBJ1-2, with D tentatively TRBD1 (5 bases). The V end lost 4 bases, the J end lost 6 bases, and 15 bases lay between the germline ends. In germline, CDR1 is GTSNPN, CDR2 SVGIG (reference sequence). This CDR3 comprises 13 residues.

This chain's CDR3 is CSVEWDSSYEQYF. The CDR3 DNA follows: TGCAGCGTTGAGTGGGACAGCTCCTACGAGCAGTACTTC. This sequence joins TRBV29-1 and TRBJ2-7; TRBD1 matches at 7 bases. The germline gives CDR1 SQVTM, CDR2 ANQGSEA. The V segment lost 3 bases and the J segment 0 bases; nucleotides outside the gene matches: 2. CDR3 length: 13 residues.

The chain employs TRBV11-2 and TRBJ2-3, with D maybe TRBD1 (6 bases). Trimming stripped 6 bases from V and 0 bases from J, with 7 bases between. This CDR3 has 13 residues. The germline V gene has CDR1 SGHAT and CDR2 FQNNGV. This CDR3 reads CASRDRSTDTQYF. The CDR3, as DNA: TGTGCCAGCAGGGACAGAAGCACAGATACGCAGTATTTT.